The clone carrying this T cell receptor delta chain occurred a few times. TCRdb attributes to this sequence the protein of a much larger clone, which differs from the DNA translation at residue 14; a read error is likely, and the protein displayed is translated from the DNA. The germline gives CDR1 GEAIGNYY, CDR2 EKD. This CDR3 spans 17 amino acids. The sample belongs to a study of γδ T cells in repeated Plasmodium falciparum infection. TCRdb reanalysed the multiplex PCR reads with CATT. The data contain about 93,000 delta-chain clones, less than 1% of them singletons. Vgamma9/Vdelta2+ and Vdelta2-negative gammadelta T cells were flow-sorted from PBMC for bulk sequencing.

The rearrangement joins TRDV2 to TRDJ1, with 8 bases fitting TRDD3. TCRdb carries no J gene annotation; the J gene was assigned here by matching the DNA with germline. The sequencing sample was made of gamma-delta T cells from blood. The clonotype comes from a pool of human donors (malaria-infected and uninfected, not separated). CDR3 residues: CACDTVLGATQTDELIF. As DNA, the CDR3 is TGTGCCTGTGATACCGTACTGGGGGCGACGCAAACCGATGAACTCATCTTT.